Listed below are T cell receptor beta chains from one sample, sequenced in a study of cytomegalovirus exposure and HLA in healthy donors. The protocol was immunoSEQ multiplex PCR, while the TCRdb copy is restricted to in-frame clones and leaves out a portion. This table has fewer than 140,000 clones, roughly 76% appearing once. The sequenced sample was PBMCs. The receptors shown here come from a woman aged 45-59 years in good health and CMV-seropositive. The conserved cysteine and the conserved F or W are not part of the CDR3 here. Fields, in order: J gene, V gene, CDR3 protein.

J: TRBJ2-7; V: TRBV6-5; CDR3: ASSYGQGWEQY
J: TRBJ1-2; V: TRBV7-2; CDR3: ASSLSRGVSRYGYT
J: TRBJ1-1; V: TRBV18; CDR3: ASSTGQGDTEAF
J: TRBJ2-7; V: TRBV6-5; CDR3: ASSVTGAYSYEQY
J: TRBJ2-5; V: TRBV6-1; CDR3: ASSEGRGLQETQY
J: TRBJ2-7; V: TRBV4-3; CDR3: ASSQGSMVSGGVGVYEQY
J: TRBJ2-7; V: TRBV29-1; CDR3: SVQTGDEQY
J: TRBJ2-7; V: TRBV7-9; CDR3: ASSFWTGVNIGSYEQY
J: TRBJ1-5; V: TRBV28; CDR3: AASRRQGGQPQH
J: TRBJ2-1; V: TRBV5-1; CDR3: ASSLTSATYNEQF
J: TRBJ2-3; V: TRBV7-9; CDR3: ASSLAGSILTDTQY
J: TRBJ2-1; V: TRBV4-3; CDR3: ASSQDRLAGAKNEQF
J: TRBJ1-3; V: TRBV19; CDR3: ASSIRNRGVSGNTIY
J: TRBJ1-3; V: TRBV15; CDR3: ATSRGWDITLSSGNTIY
J: TRBJ2-7; V: TRBV7-2; CDR3: ASSLGLVEQY
J: TRBJ1-1; V: TRBV7-2; CDR3: ASSLGPGMGTEAF
J: TRBJ2-1; V: TRBV6-5; CDR3: ASSFGQHNEQF
J: TRBJ2-5; V: TRBV7-9; CDR3: SSSFWSGTEETQY
J: TRBJ2-3; V: TRBV5-1; CDR3: ASSLGTVSTDTQY
J: TRBJ2-1; V: TRBV5-8; CDR3: ASRQRGPTYNEQF
J: TRBJ2-3; V: TRBV19; CDR3: ASSATSGGATDTQY
J: TRBJ1-5; V: TRBV28; CDR3: AIDSNLRFHQPQH
J: TRBJ1-5; V: TRBV28; CDR3: ASTKDDRDQPQH
J: TRBJ2-1; V: TRBV6-1; CDR3: ASTFEFEQF
J: TRBJ2-7; V: TRBV7-2; CDR3: ASSLGSGEYEQY
J: TRBJ1-2; V: TRBV4-1; CDR3: ASSHRSGGYT
J: TRBJ1-1; V: TRBV10-3; CDR3: AISETGDTEAF
J: TRBJ1-1; V: TRBV4-1; CDR3: ASSQGLLNTEAF
J: TRBJ1-5; V: TRBV15; CDR3: ATSTRRTTVNQPQH
J: TRBJ1-1; V: TRBV9; CDR3: ASSVAAGDGPNTEAF
J: TRBJ2-3; V: TRBV7-9; CDR3: ASSTSGGTHADTQY
J: TRBJ1-2; V: TRBV30; CDR3: AWSLQRGIFSGVDYGYT
J: TRBJ1-5; V: TRBV9; CDR3: ASSDTGNQPQH
J: TRBJ2-5; V: TRBV7-9; CDR3: ASSLGIRDTETQY
J: TRBJ1-2; V: TRBV7-2; CDR3: ASSILQGEGYT
J: TRBJ1-4; V: TRBV5-1; CDR3: ASSLGNSNEKLF
J: TRBJ2-7; V: TRBV9; CDR3: ASSVGAQASYEQY
J: TRBJ2-1; V: TRBV4-1; CDR3: ASSQRQQIYNEQF
J: TRBJ2-7; V: TRBV6-6; CDR3: ASTSKRGPGGYEQY
J: TRBJ2-7; V: TRBV7-2; CDR3: ASSSLAGGQLEQY
J: TRBJ1-6; V: TRBV27; CDR3: ASSLSVRAYNSPLH
J: TRBJ1-1; V: TRBV11-2; CDR3: ASSLGRGQLNTEAF
J: TRBJ1-2; V: TRBV5-1; CDR3: ASSSDRGGALRYT
J: TRBJ1-4; V: TRBV28; CDR3: ASSLRGTGDEKLF
J: TRBJ2-1; V: TRBV9; CDR3: ASSVRGQEIEQF
J: TRBJ1-4; V: TRBV11-2; CDR3: ASRPSDRTNEKLF
J: TRBJ1-1; V: TRBV19; CDR3: ASSTPSDRGGNTEAF
J: TRBJ1-5; V: TRBV28; CDR3: ASSPPPGTGGTNQPQH
J: TRBJ2-5; V: TRBV6-5; CDR3: ASSYSRAQATQY
J: TRBJ2-3; V: TRBV7-9; CDR3: ASRAGGLTDTQY
J: TRBJ1-5; V: TRBV5-1; CDR3: ASSWAGGNQPQH